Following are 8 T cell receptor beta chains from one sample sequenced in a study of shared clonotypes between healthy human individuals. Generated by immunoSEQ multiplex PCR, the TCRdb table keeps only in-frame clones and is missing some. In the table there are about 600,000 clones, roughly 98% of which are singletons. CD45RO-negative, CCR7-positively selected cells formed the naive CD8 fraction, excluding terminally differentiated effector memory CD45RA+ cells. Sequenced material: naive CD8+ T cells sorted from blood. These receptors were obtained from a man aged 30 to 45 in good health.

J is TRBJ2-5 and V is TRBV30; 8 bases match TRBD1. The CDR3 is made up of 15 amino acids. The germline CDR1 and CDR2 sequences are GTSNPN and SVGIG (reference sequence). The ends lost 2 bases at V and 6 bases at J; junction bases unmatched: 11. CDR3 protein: CAWSYAQGGQQTQYF. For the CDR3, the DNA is TGTGCCTGGAGTTATGCACAGGGGGGTCAACAGACCCAGTACTTC.

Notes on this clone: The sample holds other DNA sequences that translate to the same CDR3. The CDR3 nucleotides are TGTGCCAGCAGCTCTTTAGCGGGAGCCTACAATGAGCAGTTCTTC. As protein: CASSSLAGAYNEQFF. This chain joins TRBV11-2 and TRBJ2-1; 9 bases agree with TRBD2. The trim removed 4 bases at V and 2 bases at J, leaving 3 bases unmatched. Germline CDR1 is SGHAT and CDR2 is FQNNGV. The CDR3 consists of 15 residues.

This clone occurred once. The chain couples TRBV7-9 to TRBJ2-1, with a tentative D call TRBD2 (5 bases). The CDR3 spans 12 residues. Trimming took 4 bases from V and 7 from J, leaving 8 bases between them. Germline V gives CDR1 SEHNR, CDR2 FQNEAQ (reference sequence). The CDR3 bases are TGTGCCAGCAGCTCGGGGTTTAATGAGCAGTTCTTC. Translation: CASSSGFNEQFF.

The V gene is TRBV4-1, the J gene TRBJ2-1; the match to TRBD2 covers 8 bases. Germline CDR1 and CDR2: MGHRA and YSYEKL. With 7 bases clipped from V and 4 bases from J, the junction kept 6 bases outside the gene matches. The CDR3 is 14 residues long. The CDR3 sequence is CASTSTSGYNEQFF. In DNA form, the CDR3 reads TGCGCCAGCACTAGCACTAGCGGTTACAATGAGCAGTTCTTC.

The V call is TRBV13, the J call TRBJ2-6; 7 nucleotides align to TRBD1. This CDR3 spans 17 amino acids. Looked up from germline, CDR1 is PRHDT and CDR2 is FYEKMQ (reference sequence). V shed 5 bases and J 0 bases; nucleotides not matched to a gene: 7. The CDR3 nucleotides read TGTGCCAGCAGCCGAGACCGGGACAGCTCTGGGGCCAACGTCCTGACTTTC. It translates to CASSRDRDSSGANVLTF.

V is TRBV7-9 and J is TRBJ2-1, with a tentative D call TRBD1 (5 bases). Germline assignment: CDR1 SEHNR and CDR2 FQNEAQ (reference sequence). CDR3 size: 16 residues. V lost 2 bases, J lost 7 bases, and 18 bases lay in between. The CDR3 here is CASSLSTGFGWNEQFF. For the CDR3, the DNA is TGTGCCAGCAGCTTAAGCACAGGCTTTGGTTGGAATGAGCAGTTCTTC.

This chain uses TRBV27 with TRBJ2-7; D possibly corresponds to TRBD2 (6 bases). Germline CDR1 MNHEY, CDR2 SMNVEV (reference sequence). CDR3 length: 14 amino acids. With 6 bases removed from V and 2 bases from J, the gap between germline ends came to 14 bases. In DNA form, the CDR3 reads TGTGCCAGCAGCCGGTCCCGGGGGACCTACGAGCAGTACTTC. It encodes CASSRSRGTYEQYF.

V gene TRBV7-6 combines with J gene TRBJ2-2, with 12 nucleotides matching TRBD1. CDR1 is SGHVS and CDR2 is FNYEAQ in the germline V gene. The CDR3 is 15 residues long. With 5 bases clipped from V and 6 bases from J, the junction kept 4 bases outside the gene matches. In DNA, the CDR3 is TGTGCCAGCAGCCCGGGGACAGGGGGCGCCGGGGAGCTGTTTTTT. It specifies CASSPGTGGAGELFF.